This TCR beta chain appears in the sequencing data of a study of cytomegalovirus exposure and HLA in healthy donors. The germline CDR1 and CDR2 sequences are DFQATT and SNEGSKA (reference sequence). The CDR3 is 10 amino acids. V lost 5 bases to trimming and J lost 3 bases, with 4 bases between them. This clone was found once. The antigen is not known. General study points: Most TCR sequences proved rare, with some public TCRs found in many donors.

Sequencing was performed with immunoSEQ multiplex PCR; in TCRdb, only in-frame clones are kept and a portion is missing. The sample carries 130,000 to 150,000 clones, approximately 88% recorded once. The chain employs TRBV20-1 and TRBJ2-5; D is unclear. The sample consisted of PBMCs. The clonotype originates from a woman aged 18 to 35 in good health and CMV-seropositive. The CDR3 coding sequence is TGCAGTGCTTATGAAGAGACCCAGTACTTC. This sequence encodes CSAYEETQYF.